The entry that follows covers one T cell receptor (beta chain) sequence. Its target is not known. Other nucleotide sequences from this sample produce the same CDR3. Method: immunoSEQ multiplex PCR; TCRdb's copy keeps in-frame clones and lacks some. The sample holds approximately 1.4 million clones, approximately 98% seen once. CDR1 and CDR2 (germline): MNHEY, SVGAGI. V was pared by 6 bases and J by 3 bases, with 9 bases between. CDR3 size: 12 residues. The data were taken from a study of shared clonotypes between healthy human individuals. Donors were Caucasian adults residing in Nashville, Tennessee, USA. CD4+ cells yielded CD45RA+ naive and CD45RA-negative memory subsets. Study conclusions and caveats: Naive subsets tended to show greater estimated richness than memory subsets.

Specimen: naive CD4+ T cells sorted from blood. Subset given: CD45RA+ positively selected. The source is a young man in good health. This rearrangement joins TRBV6-5 to TRBJ2-7; the D gene is possibly TRBD1 (5 bases). The CDR3 DNA follows: TGTGCCAGCAGAAAAGACAGCTACGAGCAGTACTTC. Its protein is CASRKDSYEQYF.